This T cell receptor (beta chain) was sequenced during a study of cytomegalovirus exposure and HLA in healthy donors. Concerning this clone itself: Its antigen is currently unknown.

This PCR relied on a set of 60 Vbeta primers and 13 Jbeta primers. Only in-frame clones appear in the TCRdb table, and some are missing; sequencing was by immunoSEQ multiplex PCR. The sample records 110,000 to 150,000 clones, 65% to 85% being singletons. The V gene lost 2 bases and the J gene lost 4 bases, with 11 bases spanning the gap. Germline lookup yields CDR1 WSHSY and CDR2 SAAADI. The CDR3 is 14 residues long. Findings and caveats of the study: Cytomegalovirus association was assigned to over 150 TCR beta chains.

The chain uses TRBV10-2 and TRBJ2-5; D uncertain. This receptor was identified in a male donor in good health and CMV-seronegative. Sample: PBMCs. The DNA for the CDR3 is TGCGCCAGCAGTGAGGGCCCTGGGCGAGAGACCCAGTACTTC. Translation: CASSEGPGRETQYF.